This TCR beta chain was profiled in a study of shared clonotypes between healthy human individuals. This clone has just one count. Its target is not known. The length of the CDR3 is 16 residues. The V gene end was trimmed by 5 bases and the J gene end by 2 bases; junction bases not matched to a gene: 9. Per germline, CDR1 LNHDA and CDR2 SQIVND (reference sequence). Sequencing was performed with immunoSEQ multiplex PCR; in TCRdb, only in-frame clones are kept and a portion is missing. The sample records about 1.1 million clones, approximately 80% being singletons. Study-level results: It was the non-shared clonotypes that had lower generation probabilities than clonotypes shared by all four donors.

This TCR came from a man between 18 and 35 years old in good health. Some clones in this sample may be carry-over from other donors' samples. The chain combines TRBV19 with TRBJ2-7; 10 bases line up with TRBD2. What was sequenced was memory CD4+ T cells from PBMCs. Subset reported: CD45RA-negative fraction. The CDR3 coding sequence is TGTGCCAGTAGTTCCGGAGGACTAGCGGTTACCTACGAGCAGTACTTC. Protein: CASSSGGLAVTYEQYF.